Below, 9 T cell receptor beta chains from the same sample are listed, as sequenced in a study of T cells in Graves' hyperthyroidism and ophthalmopathy (dated by TCRdb to the late 2010s). Library preparation was by multiplex PCR. These reads were obtained on an Illumina HiSeq 2000. The TCR beta CDR3 regions were amplified from the RNA transcripts. The first round of RT-PCR for the TCR CDR3 was performed with the HTBI primer set and the Qiagen OneStep RT-PCR kit. TCRdb reran the public reads through fastp at Q25 and MiXCR, keeping productive beta chains. Entries are consolidated by CDR3 protein sequence, retaining the most common genes and DNA. This sample has 400,000 or so distinct CDR3 sequences in its table, and roughly 15% of those were observed once. Of the sample, roughly 19% falls within the top ten clones. The sample consisted of blood. The origin of the receptors is a woman aged 55-75 years with Graves' ophthalmopathy.

Ten or more counts support this clonotype. The gene calls are TRBV5-1 and TRBJ2-2; weak D call: TRBD1 (5 bases). Germline V gene lookup returns CDR1 SGHRS and CDR2 YFSETQ. V was shortened by 5 bases and J by 7 bases, with 15 bases between the two germline ends. CDR3 length: 14 residues. CDR3 in amino acids: CASRLSQGYGELFF. For the CDR3, the DNA is TGCGCCAGCAGATTATCCCAGGGTTACGGGGAGCTGTTTTTT.

This clonotype has only a few counts. This chain connects TRBV12-3 or TRBV12-4 to TRBJ1-6, with D unclear. V dropped 5 bases and J dropped 7 bases, with 3 bases sitting between them. The CDR3 extends over 11 amino acids. CDR3 sequence (DNA): TGTGCCAGCAGTCTCAATTCACCCCTCCACTTT. It codes for CASSLNSPLHF.

In this sample, this clonotype turned up many times. The chain links TRBV27 to TRBJ2-1; 12 positions agree with TRBD2. The CDR3 is made up of 15 amino acids. V was pared by 7 bases and J by 4 bases, with 5 bases of the junction left unmatched. Per germline, CDR1 MNHEY and CDR2 SMNVEV (reference sequence). CDR3 nucleotide sequence: TGTGCCAGCATTGGACTAGCGGGATTATACAATGAGCAGTTCTTC. This encodes CASIGLAGLYNEQFF.

The chain carries TRBV11-2 and TRBJ2-1, with 16 bases aligning to TRBD2. From germline, CDR1 is SGHAT and CDR2 FQNNGV. The V gene end was trimmed by 3 bases and the J gene end by 5 bases; junction bases not matched to a gene: 4. The CDR3 spans 17 residues. The CDR3 region is CASSLGLAGGLNNEQFF. CDR3 nucleotide sequence: TGTGCCAGCAGCTTGGGACTAGCGGGAGGGCTTAACAATGAGCAGTTCTTC.

This chain joins TRBV20-1 and TRBJ2-1, with 11 nucleotides matching TRBD2. From germline, CDR1 is DFQATT and CDR2 SNEGSKA (reference sequence). Trimming removed 1 base from V and 9 bases from J; junction bases left unmatched: 11. This CDR3 has 16 residues. The CDR3 spells CSARVASGRPLGEQFF. DNA for the CDR3: TGCAGTGCTAGAGTGGCTAGCGGGAGGCCCCTTGGTGAGCAGTTCTTC.

The table lists this clonotype with many counts. The genes are TRBV20-1 and TRBJ1-2; the D gene is possibly TRBD1 (5 bases). CDR3 length equals 15 residues. Germline loops: CDR1 DFQATT, CDR2 SNEGSKA (reference sequence). The V gene lost 6 bases and the J gene lost 3 bases, with 20 bases spanning the gap. For the CDR3, the DNA is TGCAGTGCGAATTTAATTCTGAGGGGTGACTATGGCTACACCTTC. Protein: CSANLILRGDYGYTF.

This clonotype came up many times. J is TRBJ2-7 and V is TRBV4-1; 12 bases map to TRBD2. Germline CDR1 reads MGHRA; CDR2 reads YSYEKL. V gave up 4 bases and J gave up 3 bases; unmatched junction bases: 4. This CDR3 is 15 amino acids long. Here the CDR3 reads CASSPGTSGFYEQYF. CDR3 nucleotides: TGCGCCAGCAGCCCGGGGACTAGCGGGTTCTACGAGCAGTACTTC.

The V call is TRBV25-1, the J call TRBJ1-1; D ambiguous. The V gene lost 2 bases and the J gene lost 4 bases, with 14 bases spanning the gap. The V gene's germline CDR1 is MGHDK and CDR2 SYGVNS. The CDR3 runs to 15 residues. The CDR3 reads CASSESGLWGTEAFF. In DNA, the CDR3 is TGTGCCAGCAGTGAAAGTGGGCTTTGGGGCACTGAAGCTTTCTTT. The complete variable domain, with remaining parts taken from reference TRBV25-1 and TRBJ1-1, reads EADIYQTPRYLVIGTGKKITLECSQTMGHDKMYWYQQDPGMELHLIHYSYGVNSTEKGDLSSESTVSRIRTEHFPLTLESARPSHTSQYLCASSESGLWGTEAFFGQGTRLTVV.

The chain uses TRBV12-3 or TRBV12-4 and TRBJ1-2; possibly TRBD1 for D (6 bases). Trimming left V 6 bases short and J 5 bases short, with 16 bases between. This CDR3 has 14 residues. DNA for the CDR3: TGTGCCAGCAGCCCCGGGGGGGGGCAATATGGCTACACCTTC. It codes for CASSPGGGQYGYTF.